This TCR beta chain was retrieved from a study of early T cells in non-severe SARS-CoV-2 infection. This CDR3 is built from 12 residues. The V gene lost 3 bases and the J gene lost 5 bases, with 4 bases spanning the gap. Molecules of cDNA were individually given unique molecular identifiers that were attached to them. MiXCR, applied by TCRdb to the 5' RACE reads, yields one record per CDR3 protein. This sample carries more than 95,000 distinct CDR3 sequences, 14% to 15% of them seen once, and the ten largest clones take about a fifth. Only a few counts were recorded for this clonotype. Specimen: whole blood. This chain uses TRBV12-3 or TRBV12-4 with TRBJ2-2; D gene unclear. This TCR derives from an adult who was a healthcare worker with PCR-confirmed SARS-CoV-2 infection or an uninfected control (not recorded which). This CDR3 reads CASSFQTGELFF. The DNA of the CDR3 is TGTGCCAGCAGTTTCCAGACCGGGGAGCTGTTTTTT.